A selection of T cell receptor beta chains follows, all from one sample in a study of T cells in narcolepsy. Generated by immunoSEQ multiplex PCR, the TCRdb table keeps only in-frame clones and is missing some. The sample consists of about 43,000 clones, around 88% of them appearing once. The sequencing input was CD45RA- memory CD4+ T cells from PBMCs. These receptors were collected from a human donor with narcolepsy. Both conserved end residues are part of each CDR3. D genes are given only for firm matches. The listing skips clone size in some rows; elsewhere it reads once, few, many or a size class.

v_gene,j_gene,abundance,d_gene,CDR3nt,CDR3aa
TRBV18,TRBJ2-5,.,.,TGTGCCAGCTCACCGGGGGTATGGGAGACCCAGTACTTC,CASSPGVWETQYF
TRBV7-3,TRBJ2-1,.,.,TGTGCCAGCAGCTCTCCAGGGGCGGCCGAGCAGTTCTTC,CASSSPGAAEQFF
TRBV10-3,TRBJ2-1,.,.,TGTGCCATCAGTCTTAATGGGGACAATGAGCAGTTCTTC,CAISLNGDNEQFF
TRBV6-6,TRBJ1-2,.,TRBD1,TGTGCCACACCTGGACAGGGCTCCTATGGCTACACCTTC,CATPGQGSYGYTF
TRBV13,TRBJ2-7,.,.,TGTGCCAGCAGCTTAAGTACCCGAGATGGGTACGAGCAGTACTTC,CASSLSTRDGYEQYF
TRBV27,TRBJ2-5,.,.,TGTGCCAGCAGTACCACACTCTCAGGGTTCGTGGAGACCCAGTACTTC,CASSTTLSGFVETQYF
TRBV5-6,TRBJ1-6,.,.,TGTGCCAGCAGTCCGGGACCAAATAATTCACCCCTCCACTTT,CASSPGPNNSPLHF
TRBV4-3,TRBJ1-2,.,TRBD1,TGCGCCAGCAGCCGCGGACAGGGAACCCATGGCTACACCTTC,CASSRGQGTHGYTF
TRBV5-5,TRBJ2-3,.,TRBD1,TGTGCCAGCGGACGGACAGGGGGGACAGATACGCAGTATTTT,CASGRTGGTDTQYF
TRBV11-3,TRBJ1-3,.,.,TGTGCCAGCAGCCCCCGACGGTACTCTGGAAACACCATATATTTT,CASSPRRYSGNTIYF
TRBV19,TRBJ1-2,few,TRBD1,TGTGCCAGTAGTACCCGGGACAGGTCCTATGGCTACACCTTC,CASSTRDRSYGYTF
TRBV25-1,TRBJ2-7,.,.,TGTGCCAGCGGAAAGACAGAGAGCTCCTACGAGCAGTACTTC,CASGKTESSYEQYF
TRBV6-1,TRBJ1-5,.,TRBD1,TGTGCCAGCAGTGGACAGGGGACGATAGCTCGGAATCAGCCCCAGCATTTT,CASSGQGTIARNQPQHF
TRBV5-6,TRBJ1-2,.,.,TGTGCCAGCAGCCCGTCGACAGTAAGTGGCTACACCTTC,CASSPSTVSGYTF
TRBV11-2,TRBJ2-3,.,TRBD2,TGTGCCAGCAGCTGGACTAGAGCTAGCACAGATACGCAGTATTTT,CASSWTRASTDTQYF
TRBV5-1,TRBJ2-5,few,.,TGCGCCAGCAGCTTTCAAGAGACCCAGTACTTC,CASSFQETQYF
TRBV10-3,TRBJ2-3,.,TRBD1,TGTGCCATCAGTCCATCGACAGGGGAGGGCACAGATACGCAGTATTTT,CAISPSTGEGTDTQYF
TRBV5-1,TRBJ1-4,.,TRBD1,TGCGCCAGCGCGACAGGGGTGGCTGAAAAACTGTTTTTT,CASATGVAEKLFF
TRBV28,TRBJ2-1,.,.,TGTGCCAGCCGTGGAGTCTTACTACGGGATGAGCAGTTCTTC,CASRGVLLRDEQFF
TRBV5-1,TRBJ1-1,.,.,TGCGCCAGCAGTGTGCGTTCAGCGGGTGAAGCTTTCTTT,CASSVRSAGEAFF
TRBV2,TRBJ1-6,.,TRBD1,TGTGCCAGCAGTGTAAAGCGACAGGGAAGTAATTCACCCCTCCACTTT,CASSVKRQGSNSPLHF
TRBV19,TRBJ1-5,once,TRBD1,TGTGCCAGTAGCCCTTCAAGAGGGGGCCATCAGCCCCAGCATTTT,CASSPSRGGHQPQHF
TRBV27,TRBJ2-1,once,TRBD1,TGTGCCAGCAGTTTAGTGGGACAGAGGGAGTTCTTC,CASSLVGQREFF
TRBV6-7,TRBJ2-5,.,TRBD1,TGTGCCAGCAGTTACTCGGCACAGGGGGTTGGACAGACCCAGTACTTC,CASSYSAQGVGQTQYF
TRBV7-9,TRBJ2-7,once,.,TGTGCCAGCAGGCTGACAGGTTCCTACGAGCAGTACTTC,CASRLTGSYEQYF
TRBV18,TRBJ2-5,.,.,TGTGCCAGCTCACCCGGGACAAGAGAGACCCAGTACTTC,CASSPGTRETQYF